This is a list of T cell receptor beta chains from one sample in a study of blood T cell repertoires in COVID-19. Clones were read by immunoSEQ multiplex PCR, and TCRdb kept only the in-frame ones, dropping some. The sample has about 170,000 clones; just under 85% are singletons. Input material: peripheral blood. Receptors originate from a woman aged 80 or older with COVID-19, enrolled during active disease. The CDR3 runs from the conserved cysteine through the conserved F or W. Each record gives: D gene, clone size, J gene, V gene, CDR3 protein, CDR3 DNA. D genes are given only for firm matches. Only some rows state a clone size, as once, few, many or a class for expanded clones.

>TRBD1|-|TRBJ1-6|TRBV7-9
CASSLRTGDSPLHF
TGTGCCAGCAGCTTACGGACAGGGGATTCACCCCTCCACTTT
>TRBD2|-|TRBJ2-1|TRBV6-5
CASLVGRATYNEQFF
TGTGCCAGCCTTGTCGGGAGGGCAACTTACAATGAGCAGTTCTTC
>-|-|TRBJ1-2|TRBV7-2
CASSLGAEEGYTF
TGTGCCAGCAGCTTAGGGGCAGAAGAGGGCTACACCTTC
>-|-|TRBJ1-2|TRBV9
CASSVGQTPYGYTF
TGTGCCAGCAGCGTAGGACAGACACCCTATGGCTACACCTTC
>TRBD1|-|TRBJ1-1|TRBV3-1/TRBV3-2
CASSYGQGGTEAFF
TGTGCCAGCAGCTATGGACAGGGTGGGACTGAAGCTTTCTTT
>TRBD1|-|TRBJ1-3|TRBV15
CAIRQGYGNTIYF
TGTGCCATCAGACAGGGATATGGAAACACCATATATTTT
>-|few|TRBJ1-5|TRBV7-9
CASSLTYNQPQHF
TGTGCCAGCAGCCTTACCTACAATCAGCCCCAGCATTTT
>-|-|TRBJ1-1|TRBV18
CASSPSERVTEAFF
TGTGCCAGCTCACCCTCAGAGCGTGTCACTGAAGCTTTCTTT
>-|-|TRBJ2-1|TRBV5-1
CASNSNPGYNEQFF
TGCGCCAGCAACTCTAACCCAGGCTACAATGAGCAGTTCTTC
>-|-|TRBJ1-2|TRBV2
CASTPTGPYGYTF
TGTGCCAGCACTCCGACAGGACCCTATGGCTACACCTTC
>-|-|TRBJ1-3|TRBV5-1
CASSLAERSLGNTIYF
TGCGCCAGCAGCTTGGCCGAAAGGAGCCTGGGAAACACCATATATTTT
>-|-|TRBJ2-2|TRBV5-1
CASSPRSNGELFF
TGCGCCAGCAGCCCCAGGTCTAACGGGGAGCTGTTTTTT
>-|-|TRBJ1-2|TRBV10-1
CASSGTGTPYTF
TGCGCCAGCAGTGGCACCGGGACACCGTACACCTTC
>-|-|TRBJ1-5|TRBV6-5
CASSYSNSFNQPQHF
TGTGCCAGCAGTTACTCGAACAGCTTCAATCAGCCCCAGCATTTT
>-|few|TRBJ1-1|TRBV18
CASSRGVKAFF
TGTGCCAGCTCAAGGGGCGTCAAAGCTTTCTTT
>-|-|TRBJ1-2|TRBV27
CASSFEGGGYTF
TGTGCCAGCAGTTTTGAAGGAGGGGGCTACACCTTC
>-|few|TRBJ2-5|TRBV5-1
CASSPNKYQGETQYF
TGCGCCAGCAGCCCGAACAAATACCAGGGAGAGACCCAGTACTTC
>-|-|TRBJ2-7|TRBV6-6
CASSNPRSGRTEGQYF
TGTGCCAGCAGTAACCCACGATCGGGACGGACGGAGGGACAGTACTTC
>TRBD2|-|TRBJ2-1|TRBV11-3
CASSLGGGYNEQFF
TGTGCCAGCAGCTTAGGCGGGGGTTACAATGAGCAGTTCTTC
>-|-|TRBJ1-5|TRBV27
CASSNRDQPQHF
TGTGCCAGCAGCAACAGGGACCAGCCCCAGCATTTT
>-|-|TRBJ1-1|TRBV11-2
CASSLGANTEAFF
TGTGCCAGCAGCTTAGGGGCCAACACTGAAGCTTTCTTT
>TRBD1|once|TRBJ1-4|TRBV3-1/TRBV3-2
CASSQDRQGRREKLFF
TGTGCCAGCAGCCAGGATAGACAGGGAAGGCGCGAAAAACTGTTTTTT
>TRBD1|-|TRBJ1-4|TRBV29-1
CSVLDRGEKLFF
TGCAGCGTATTGGACAGGGGGGAAAAACTGTTTTTT
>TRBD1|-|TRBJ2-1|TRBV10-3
CAISWDRDLNEQFF
TGTGCCATCAGTTGGGACAGGGACCTAAATGAGCAGTTCTTC
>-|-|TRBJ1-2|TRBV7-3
CASSLGGARGVSGYTF
TGTGCCAGCAGTCTGGGGGGAGCGAGAGGAGTAAGTGGCTACACCTTC
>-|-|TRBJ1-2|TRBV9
CASSVDHRDYGYTF
TGTGCCAGCAGCGTAGATCACAGGGACTATGGCTACACCTTC
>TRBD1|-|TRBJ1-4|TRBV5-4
CASRKTGTGNEKLFF
TGTGCCAGCAGAAAAACCGGGACAGGGAATGAAAAACTGTTTTTT
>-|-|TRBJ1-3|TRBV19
CASSPQLISGNTIYF
TGTGCCAGTAGTCCTCAACTCATCTCTGGAAACACCATATATTTT
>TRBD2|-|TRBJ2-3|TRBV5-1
CASSLGLAGDQDTQYF
TGCGCCAGCAGCTTGGGACTAGCGGGGGACCAAGATACGCAGTATTTT
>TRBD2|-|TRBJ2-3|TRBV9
CASSEGGLAGAWADTQYF
TGTGCCAGCAGCGAAGGCGGACTAGCGGGAGCTTGGGCAGATACGCAGTATTTT
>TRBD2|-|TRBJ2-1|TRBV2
CASSWSGAANDEQFF
TGTGCCAGCAGTTGGAGCGGGGCGGCAAATGATGAGCAGTTCTTC
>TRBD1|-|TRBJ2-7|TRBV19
CASTPGTGPYEQYF
TGTGCCAGTACCCCAGGGACAGGGCCCTACGAGCAGTACTTC
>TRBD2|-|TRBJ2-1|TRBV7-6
CASSLGGGGQREQFF
TGTGCCAGCAGCTTAGGCGGGGGTGGTCAACGTGAGCAGTTCTTC
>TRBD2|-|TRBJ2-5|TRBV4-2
CASSQEGRTSGETQYF
TGTGCCAGCAGCCAAGAGGGTCGGACTAGCGGAGAGACCCAGTACTTC
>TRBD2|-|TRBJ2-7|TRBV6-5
CASEGGAGGLVEQYF
TGTGCCAGCGAGGGTGGGGCGGGAGGCCTCGTGGAGCAGTACTTC
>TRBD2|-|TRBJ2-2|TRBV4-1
CASSPRGDYTGELFF
TGCGCCAGCAGCCCCCGGGGGGACTACACCGGGGAGCTGTTTTTT
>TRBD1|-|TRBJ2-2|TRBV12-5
CASGLGTGRYGELFF
TGTGCTAGTGGTTTGGGGACAGGGCGGTACGGGGAGCTGTTTTTT
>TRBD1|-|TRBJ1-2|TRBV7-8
CASSAGTGFNYGYTF
TGTGCCAGCAGCGCAGGGACAGGATTCAACTATGGCTACACCTTC
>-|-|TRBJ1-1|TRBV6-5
CASSSPQGLTEAFF
TGTGCCAGCAGTTCCCCTCAGGGGCTCACTGAAGCTTTCTTT
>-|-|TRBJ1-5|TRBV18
CASSPPGDNQPQHF
TGTGCCAGCTCACCCCCGGGAGACAATCAGCCCCAGCATTTT
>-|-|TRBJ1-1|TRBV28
CASSLPSVNTEAFF
TGTGCCAGCAGTTTGCCCTCGGTCAACACTGAAGCTTTCTTT
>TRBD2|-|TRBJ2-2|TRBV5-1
CASSLDGRGITGELFF
TGCGCCAGCAGCTTGGACGGGAGGGGGATCACCGGGGAGCTGTTTTTT
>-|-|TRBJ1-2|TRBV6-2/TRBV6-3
CASSRLVTRRSTRLDGYTF
TGTGCCAGCAGTAGGCTTGTCACGCGTCGGTCAACTAGACTGGATGGCTACACCTTC
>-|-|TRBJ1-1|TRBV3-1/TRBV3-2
CASSQVEGRTEAFF
TGTGCCAGCAGCCAAGTCGAGGGGAGGACTGAAGCTTTCTTT
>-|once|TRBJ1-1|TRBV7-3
CASSFQVRPGAFF
TGTGCCAGCAGCTTTCAGGTCCGGCCAGGGGCTTTCTTT
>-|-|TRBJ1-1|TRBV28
CASSSLAGGENTEAFF
TGTGCCAGCAGTTCACTAGCGGGGGGCGAAAACACTGAAGCTTTCTTT
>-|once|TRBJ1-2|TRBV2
CASSERQTVGYTF
TGTGCCAGCAGTGAGAGGCAGACCGTTGGCTACACCTTC
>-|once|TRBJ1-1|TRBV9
CASSVRGQLPTEAFF
TGTGCCAGCAGCGTCCGCGGACAGCTGCCCACTGAAGCTTTCTTT
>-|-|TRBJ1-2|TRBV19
CASGRVSGYTF
TGTGCCAGTGGCAGGGTATCCGGCTACACCTTC
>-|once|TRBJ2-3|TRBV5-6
CASSRRTGETDTQYF
TGTGCCAGCAGCCGCCGGACGGGAGAGACAGATACGCAGTATTTT
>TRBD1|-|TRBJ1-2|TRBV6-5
CASSPGTGPSGYTF
TGTGCCAGCAGTCCCGGGACAGGACCCTCTGGCTACACCTTC
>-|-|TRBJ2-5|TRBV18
CASSPTQETQYF
TGTGCCAGCTCACCGACTCAAGAGACCCAGTACTTC
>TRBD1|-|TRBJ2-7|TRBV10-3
CAISGRDRGVGEQYF
TGTGCCATCAGTGGTAGAGACAGGGGGGTCGGCGAGCAGTACTTC
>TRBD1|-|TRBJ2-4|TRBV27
CASRDRKNIQYF
TGTGCCAGTCGGGACAGGAAAAACATTCAGTACTTC
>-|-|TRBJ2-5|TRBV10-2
CASSAGSGGETQYF
TGCGCCAGCTCGGCGGGTTCAGGCGGCGAGACCCAGTACTTC